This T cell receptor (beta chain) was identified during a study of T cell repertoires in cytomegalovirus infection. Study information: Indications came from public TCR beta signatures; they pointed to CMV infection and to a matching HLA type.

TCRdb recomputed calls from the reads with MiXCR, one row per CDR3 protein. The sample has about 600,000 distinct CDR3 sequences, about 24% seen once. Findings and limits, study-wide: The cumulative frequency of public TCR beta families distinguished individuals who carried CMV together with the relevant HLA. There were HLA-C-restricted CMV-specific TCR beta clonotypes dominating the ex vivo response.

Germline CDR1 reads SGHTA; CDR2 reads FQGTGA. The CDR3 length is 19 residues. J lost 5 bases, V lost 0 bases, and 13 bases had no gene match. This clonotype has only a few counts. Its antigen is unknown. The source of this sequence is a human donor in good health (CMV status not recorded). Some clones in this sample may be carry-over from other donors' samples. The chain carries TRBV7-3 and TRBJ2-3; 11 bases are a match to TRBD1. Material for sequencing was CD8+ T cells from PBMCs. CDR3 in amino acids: CASSLTKRPGQGVGDTQYF. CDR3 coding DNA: TGTGCCAGCAGCTTAACTAAAAGACCGGGACAGGGGGTAGGAGATACGCAGTATTTT.